This T cell receptor (beta chain) was captured in a study of CD8 T cells in ankylosing spondylitis. Findings and limits, study-wide: Disease-linked clones were reportedly significantly enriched in matched ankylosing spondylitis synovial fluid. Ankylosing spondylitis blood seemed to carry a telltale TCR beta motif made of several highly homologous variants. Previous work reported some of these motif variants in the synovial fluid and blood of reactive arthritis.

This clonotype was seen ten or more times. The antigen remains undetermined. Generation of TCR beta libraries employed quantitative 5'-RACE incorporating molecular barcodes. MiXCR, applied by TCRdb to the 5' RACE reads, yields one record per CDR3 protein. Here the sample spans 150,000 to 200,000 distinct CDR3 sequences, approximately 10% being singletons. This CDR3 is 15 amino acids long. Trimming took 0 bases from V and 3 from J, leaving 12 bases between them. Germline-derived CDR1 and CDR2 are DFQATT and SNEGSKA (reference sequence). Input material: blood, either unsorted or a sorted T cell fraction (not recorded which). The genes are TRBV20-1 and TRBJ2-1; D is ambiguous. This TCR was recovered from a male donor with ankylosing spondylitis or in good health (not recorded which). The CDR3 protein is CSARDLTSLYNEQFF. Here the CDR3 DNA reads TGCAGTGCTAGAGATTTAACCTCCCTCTACAATGAGCAGTTCTTC.